Each of the 29 T cell receptor beta chains below was sequenced from the same sample in a study of shared clonotypes between healthy human individuals. Some clones are missing from TCRdb's copy, which holds only in-frame ones; the method was immunoSEQ multiplex PCR. The repertoire holds about 2.4 million clones, with more than 80% as singletons. Sequenced input: naive CD4+ T cells sorted from blood. The subset: CD45RA+ positively selected. These receptors were taken from a man younger than 35 in good health.

The chain couples TRBV29-1 to TRBJ2-2, with D perhaps TRBD1 (6 bases). V was cut by 6 bases and J by 0 bases, with 11 bases left in between. This CDR3 spans 14 amino acids. CDR1 and CDR2 (germline): SQVTM, ANQGSEA. CDR3 amino acids: CSVIQGSNTGELFF. In DNA, the CDR3 is TGCAGCGTGATACAGGGATCGAACACCGGGGAGCTGTTTTTT.

The chain uses TRBV5-1 and TRBJ1-2; D gene ambiguous. The germline V gene has CDR1 SGHRS and CDR2 YFSETQ. The CDR3 is 14 residues long. V shed 4 bases and J shed 2 bases, with 12 bases lying between them. As DNA, the CDR3 is TGCGCCAGCAGCCGCGACGACCTCAACTATGGCTACACCTTC. Translating it yields CASSRDDLNYGYTF.

The chain employs TRBV5-1 and TRBJ2-3, with D possibly matching TRBD1 (6 bases). Germline values: CDR1 SGHRS, CDR2 YFSETQ. The CDR3 runs 14 residues. The V and J ends lost 3 bases and 3 bases respectively, with 11 bases between them. In DNA form, the CDR3 reads TGCGCCAGCAGCTCCACTAGGGGGACAGATACGCAGTATTTT. Encoded protein: CASSSTRGTDTQYF.

This clone came up once. This rearrangement joins TRBV30 to TRBJ2-7; possible D gene TRBD1, 6 bases. Trimming pared 2 bases from V and 5 bases from J, leaving 16 bases between. Germline V gene data show CDR1 as GTSNPN and CDR2 as SVGIG (reference sequence). The CDR3 extends over 14 amino acids. CDR3 DNA sequence: TGTGCCTGGAGTAGGGTCAGGGGCATACACGAGCAGTACTTC. Amino acids: CAWSRVRGIHEQYF. The full variable domain, its missing parts supplied by reference TRBV30 and TRBJ2-7, is SQTIHQWPATLVQPVGSPLSLECTVEGTSNPNLYWYRQAAGRGLQLLFYSVGIGQISSEVPQNLSASRPQDRQFILSSKKLLLSDSGFYLCAWSRVRGIHEQYFGPGTRLTVT.

This chain uses TRBV5-1 with TRBJ2-1, with TRBD2 identical over 8 bases. Germline assignment: CDR1 SGHRS and CDR2 YFSETQ. The CDR3 covers 14 residues. V was clipped by 7 bases and J by 7 bases; unmatched bases: 10. As DNA, the CDR3 is TGCGCCAGCGGTAGCGGGGAACGGGCGAATGAGCAGTTCTTC. Amino acid sequence: CASGSGERANEQFF.

V is TRBV7-9 and J is TRBJ2-2; D is undetermined. The germline gives CDR1 SEHNR, CDR2 FQNEAQ (reference sequence). This CDR3 is 16 amino acids long. Trimming removed 5 bases from V and 4 bases from J, with 17 bases in between. The CDR3 spells CASSAQTAQTTGELFF. CDR3 bases: TGTGCCAGCAGCGCCCAAACCGCACAGACCACCGGGGAGCTGTTTTTT.

This clone was detected only once. The chain couples TRBV9 to TRBJ2-3; D uncertain. The germline CDR1 and CDR2 sequences are SGDLS and YYNGEE. Trimming pared 4 bases from V and 6 bases from J, leaving 15 bases between. The CDR3 sequence is 14 residues long. The CDR3 DNA follows: TGTGCCAGCAGCCTAAGGGCCCTTGAGGATACGCAGTATTTT. It codes for CASSLRALEDTQYF.

For the CDR3, the DNA is TGTGCCAGCAGCTTAGCAGCTCCCGGGGAGCTGTTTTTT. Amino acids: CASSLAAPGELFF. This chain connects TRBV11-2 to TRBJ2-2; D not certain. Trimming removed 1 base from V and 6 bases from J, with 6 bases in between. Germline CDR1 and CDR2: SGHAT and FQNNGV. This CDR3 contains 13 residues.

The genes are TRBV5-1 and TRBJ2-3; 12 bases are a match to TRBD2. With 2 bases clipped from V and 3 bases from J, the junction kept 7 bases outside the gene matches. CDR3 size: 17 residues. Germline CDR1 reads SGHRS; CDR2 reads YFSETQ. The CDR3 is CASSFILAGGVTDTQYF. CDR3 bases: TGCGCCAGCAGCTTTATCCTAGCGGGAGGGGTGACAGATACGCAGTATTTT.

The chain employs TRBV28 and TRBJ2-5, with 9 bases fitting TRBD1. This CDR3 contains 15 residues. After removal of 6 bases from V and 4 bases from J, the junction contained 9 bases not matched to a gene. CDR1 is MDHEN and CDR2 is SYDVKM in the germline V gene. In DNA, the CDR3 is TGTGCCAGCAGAAAGGGGGGACAGGGACGAGAGACCCAGTACTTC. Amino acids: CASRKGGQGRETQYF.

V gene TRBV19 combines with J gene TRBJ1-1; D remains unclear. Germline CDR1 LNHDA, CDR2 SQIVND (reference sequence). V gave up 7 bases and J gave up 1 base, with 16 bases separating them. This CDR3 has 15 residues. CDR3 residues: CASNSLWAANTEAFF. In DNA, the CDR3 is TGTGCCAGTAACAGCTTATGGGCAGCGAACACTGAAGCTTTCTTT.

This clone was detected once. The chain links TRBV6-5 to TRBJ2-7, with 10 bases aligning to TRBD1. This CDR3 comprises 15 residues. Trimming at V came to 6 bases and at J to 3 bases, leaving 8 bases not matched to a gene. From germline, CDR1 is MNHEY and CDR2 SVGAGI. The CDR3 is CASSRGTGDNYEQYF. The CDR3 bases are TGTGCCAGCAGCCGCGGGACAGGGGACAACTACGAGCAGTACTTC.

V and J are TRBV2 and TRBJ2-7; 7 bases map to TRBD2. The CDR3 has 15 amino acids. CDR1 is SNHLY, CDR2 FYNNEI, per germline. After removal of 1 base from V and 0 bases from J, the junction contained 3 bases not matched to a gene. CDR3 region: CASSEERGSSYEQYF. DNA of the CDR3: TGTGCCAGCAGTGAAGAGCGGGGCAGCTCCTACGAGCAGTACTTC.

This clone was seen a single time. This chain connects TRBV9 to TRBJ1-2, with TRBD1 identical over 9 bases. CDR1 is SGDLS, CDR2 YYNGEE, per germline. V was pared by 3 bases and J by 2 bases, with 5 bases of the junction left unmatched. The CDR3 length is 15 residues. The CDR3 protein is CASSGRQGGNYGYTF. The CDR3 region has the DNA TGTGCCAGCAGCGGCAGACAGGGGGGGAACTATGGCTACACCTTC.

The gene calls are TRBV6-1 and TRBJ1-1; D is unclear. Per the germline V gene, CDR1 is MNHNS and CDR2 is SASEGT. V was cut by 3 bases and J by 0 bases, with 8 bases left in between. The CDR3 runs 14 residues. DNA for the CDR3: TGTGCCAGCAGTGATGGGCGGTTGAACACTGAAGCTTTCTTT. Protein sequence: CASSDGRLNTEAFF.

This chain uses TRBV7-2 with TRBJ1-6, with no clear D. The CDR3 is 16 residues long. V was trimmed by 2 bases and J by 0 bases, leaving 8 bases between them. Germline V gives CDR1 SGHTA, CDR2 FQGNSA. The CDR3 loop reads CASSLFQSSYNSPLHF. The CDR3 bases are TGTGCCAGCAGCTTATTTCAGAGCTCCTATAATTCACCCCTCCACTTT. Supplemented by reference TRBV7-2 and TRBJ1-6, the full variable domain reads GAGVSQSPSNKVTEKGKDVELRCDPISGHTALYWYRQSLGQGLEFLIYFQGNSAPDKSGLPSDRFSAERTGGSVSTLTIQRTQQEDSAVYLCASSLFQSSYNSPLHFGNGTRLTVT.

The chain uses TRBV6-1 and TRBJ1-5; D ambiguous. Trimming pared 4 bases from V and 5 bases from J, leaving 9 bases between. CDR1 is MNHNS and CDR2 is SASEGT in the germline V gene. The CDR3 covers 13 residues. The CDR3 spells CASSGRLDQPQHF. The CDR3 DNA follows: TGTGCCAGCAGTGGAAGGCTCGATCAGCCCCAGCATTTT.

The CDR3 DNA follows: TGCAGCGTTGAGGGTCAACATAAGGTTGAAGCTTTCTTT. This translates into CSVEGQHKVEAFF. V is TRBV29-1 and J is TRBJ1-1; D is undetermined. Trimming left V 3 bases short and J 7 bases short, with 15 bases between. CDR3 length equals 13 residues. The germline CDR1 and CDR2 sequences are SQVTM and ANQGSEA.

The chain recombines TRBV14 with TRBJ2-1; 10 bases are shared with TRBD2. Germline loops: CDR1 SGHDN, CDR2 FVKESK. This CDR3 region has 18 residues. V was clipped by 0 bases and J by 8 bases; unmatched bases: 13. The CDR3, as DNA: TGTGCCAGCAGCCAAGATCTTCCAGCGGGAGGGCTCAGGGATGAGCAGTTCTTC. It is translated as CASSQDLPAGGLRDEQFF.

This clone was counted a single time. The V gene is TRBV29-1, the J gene TRBJ2-3, with D perhaps matching TRBD1 (5 bases). Trimming took off 6 bases at V and 5 bases at J, with 24 bases between the two ends. The CDR3 extends over 16 amino acids. Germline V gives CDR1 SQVTM, CDR2 ANQGSEA. The CDR3 region is CSVNRGNSRMGDTQYF. DNA of the CDR3: TGCAGCGTGAATAGGGGAAACTCGCGGATGGGAGATACGCAGTATTTT.

This clone was seen only once. The rearrangement joins TRBV5-6 to TRBJ1-1; a weak D match, TRBD1 (6 bases). This CDR3 region has 14 residues. V was shortened by 3 bases and J by 1 base, with 10 bases between the two germline ends. The germline V gene encodes CDR1 SGHDT and CDR2 YYEEEE. The CDR3 bases are TGTGCCAGCAGCTGGGCGGACAGGAACACTGAAGCTTTCTTT. It is translated as CASSWADRNTEAFF.

The J gene is TRBJ2-7, the V gene TRBV28; 7 nucleotides match TRBD1. V was pared by 7 bases and J by 4 bases, with 10 bases of the junction left unmatched. This CDR3 is 14 amino acids long. Looked up from germline, CDR1 is MDHEN and CDR2 is SYDVKM. Here the CDR3 reads CASTKPGQYYEQYF. The CDR3, as DNA: TGTGCCAGCACCAAACCGGGACAGTATTACGAGCAGTACTTC. Full variable domain (rest looked up from reference TRBV28 and TRBJ2-7): DVKVTQSSRYLVKRTGEKVFLECVQDMDHENMFWYRQDPGLGLRLIYFSYDVKMKEKGDIPEGYSVSREKKERFSLILESASTNQTSMYLCASTKPGQYYEQYFGPGTRLTVT.

The chain links TRBV5-1 to TRBJ2-2; 8 positions agree with TRBD1. Germline CDR1 reads SGHRS; CDR2 reads YFSETQ. The CDR3 is 14 amino acids. V lost 6 bases to trimming and J lost 4 bases; unmatched junction nucleotides: 5. The CDR3: CASTRGQGTGELFF. CDR3 in DNA: TGCGCCAGCACCAGGGGGCAGGGCACCGGGGAGCTGTTTTTT.

The V call is TRBV11-2, the J call TRBJ2-7; D ambiguous. CDR1 SGHAT and CDR2 FQNNGV come from the germline V gene. The CDR3 is made up of 11 amino acids. Trimming took off 5 bases at V and 5 bases at J, with 7 bases between the two ends. CDR3 DNA sequence: TGTGCCAGCAGCCCCCTAAACGAGCAGTACTTC. It yields the protein CASSPLNEQYF. Based on the CDR3 plus reference TRBV11-2 and TRBJ2-7, the full variable domain is EAGVAQSPRYKIIEKRQSVAFWCNPISGHATLYWYQQILGQGPKLLIQFQNNGVVDDSQLPKDRFSAERLKGVDSTLKIQPAKLEDSAVYLCASSPLNEQYFGPGTRLTVT.

This rearrangement joins TRBV6-5 to TRBJ1-1; D possibly corresponds to TRBD1 (6 bases). The germline CDR1 and CDR2 sequences are MNHEY and SVGAGI. Trimming removed 8 bases at V and 0 bases at J, with 10 bases between. The CDR3 runs 13 residues. CDR3 residues: CASARTVNTEAFF. The CDR3 coding sequence is TGTGCCAGCGCCAGGACAGTGAACACTGAAGCTTTCTTT.

This sequence joins TRBV30 and TRBJ2-1, with a possible D match to TRBD1 (6 bases). V lost 8 bases to trimming and J lost 4 bases, with 15 bases between them. The germline V gene has CDR1 GTSNPN and CDR2 SVGIG (reference sequence). This CDR3 contains 13 residues. The CDR3 DNA follows: TGTGCCGGGAACAGGGAACCATACAATGAGCAGTTCTTC. Residues: CAGNREPYNEQFF.

The J gene is TRBJ2-2, the V gene TRBV30; D unclear. Germline V CDR1 and CDR2: GTSNPN, SVGIG (reference sequence). The CDR3 is 13 amino acids. The germline V and J ends were trimmed by 0 bases and 6 bases, with 8 bases remaining between them. CDR3 DNA sequence: TGTGCCTGGAGTGTAGGACCAGCCGGGGAGCTGTTTTTT. The encoded protein is CAWSVGPAGELFF.

The rearrangement links TRBV7-2 to TRBJ2-3; no reliable D call. From germline, CDR1 is SGHTA and CDR2 FQGNSA. Deletions cut 0 bases from V and 0 bases from J, with 7 bases between. The CDR3 totals 15 residues. The CDR3 DNA follows: TGTGCCAGCAGCTTAGCGCCAATAAGCACAGATACGCAGTATTTT. Its protein is CASSLAPISTDTQYF.

The chain links TRBV12-5 to TRBJ2-3, with 8 bases fitting TRBD2. CDR3 length: 17 residues. The junction had 6 bases not matched to a gene; V was cut back by 1 base and J by 0 bases. Germline V CDR1 and CDR2: LGHNT, FRNRAP. For the CDR3, the DNA is TGTGCTAGTGGTTTGGGGGCGGGAGGACCTAGCACAGATACGCAGTATTTT. Amino acids: CASGLGAGGPSTDTQYF. Using reference TRBV12-5 and TRBJ2-3 for the parts outside the CDR3, the full variable domain is DARVTQTPRHKVTEMGQEVTMRCQPILGHNTVFWYRQTMMQGLELLAYFRNRAPLDDSGMPKDRFSAEMPDATLATLKIQPSEPRDSAVYFCASGLGAGGPSTDTQYFGPGTRLTVL.